Given below is one TCR beta chain in context. V gave up 4 bases and J gave up 8 bases, with 14 bases separating them. The CDR3 sequence is 14 residues long. Germline-derived CDR1 and CDR2 are KGHSH and LQKENI. The data derive from a study of blood T cell repertoires in COVID-19. Across the whole study: Italy, Spain and the United States were the sources of the convalescent and acute COVID-19 samples.

In the original workflow: The authors estimated nucleated cell counts from reference gene primer amplification. Assay: immunoSEQ multiplex PCR; the TCRdb copy retains only in-frame clones and omits some. That table supplies the V and J calls and clone size; D and trimming were determined from the DNA. Among approximately 50,000 clones listed, more than 85% were seen once. This clonotype originated in a man aged 45 to 65 with active COVID-19. The sequenced sample was peripheral blood. This rearrangement joins TRBV18 to TRBJ1-4; the D gene is possibly TRBD1 (5 bases). CDR3 region: CASSLGGRIEKLFF. CDR3 DNA sequence: TGTGCCAGCTCACTGGGGGGACGGATCGAAAAACTGTTTTTT.